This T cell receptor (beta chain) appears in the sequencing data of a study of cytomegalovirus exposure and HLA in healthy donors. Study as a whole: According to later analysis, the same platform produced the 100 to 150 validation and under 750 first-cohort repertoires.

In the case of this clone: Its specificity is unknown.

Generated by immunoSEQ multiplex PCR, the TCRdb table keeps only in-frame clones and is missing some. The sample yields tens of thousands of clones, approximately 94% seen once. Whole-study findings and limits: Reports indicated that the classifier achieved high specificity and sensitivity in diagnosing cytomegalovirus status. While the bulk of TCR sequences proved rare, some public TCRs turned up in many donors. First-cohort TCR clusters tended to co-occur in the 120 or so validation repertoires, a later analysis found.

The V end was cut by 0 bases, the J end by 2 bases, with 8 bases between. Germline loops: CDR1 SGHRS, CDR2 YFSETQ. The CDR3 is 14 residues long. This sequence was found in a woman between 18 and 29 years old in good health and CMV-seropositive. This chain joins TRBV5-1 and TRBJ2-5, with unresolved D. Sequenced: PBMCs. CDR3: CASSLGSLQETQYF. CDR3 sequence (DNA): TGCGCCAGCAGCTTGGGGTCACTACAAGAGACCCAGTACTTC.